What follows are 30 T cell receptor beta chains derived from one specimen sequenced in a study of T cell repertoires and Cas9 in healthy adults. Assay used: immunoSEQ multiplex PCR; TCRdb lists only in-frame clones, some missing. The profile covers tens of thousands of clones, with 85% to 95% appearing a single time and 0.84% taken by the ten largest. The material sequenced was CD4+ effector T cells (CD127+, CD25-, CD137-, CD154-) from PBMCs; culture status not recorded. The receptor set was obtained from a human donor in good health.

The chain joins TRBV18 to TRBJ2-2; a possible D gene is TRBD1 (6 bases). The length of the CDR3 is 15 residues. CDR1 is KGHSH, CDR2 LQKENI, per germline. V lost 4 bases, J lost 1 base, and 10 bases lay in between. CDR3 bases: TGTGCCAGCTCACTAGGGACAAGGAACACCGGGGAGCTGTTTTTT. Protein: CASSLGTRNTGELFF.

In its sample, this clone was seen once. This rearrangement joins TRBV9 to TRBJ2-5, with 8 nucleotides matching TRBD2. The CDR3 is made up of 15 amino acids. The junction had 6 bases not matched to a gene; V was cut back by 0 bases and J by 5 bases. Germline V gene sequence: CDR1 SGDLS, CDR2 YYNGEE. DNA of the CDR3: TGTGCCAGCAGCGTAGCGCGGGAGGCGGAGGAGACCCAGTACTTC. It encodes CASSVAREAEETQYF.

This sequence joins TRBV9 and TRBJ1-3; D gene uncertain. This CDR3 region has 15 residues. V dropped 0 bases and J dropped 4 bases, with 11 bases sitting between them. Germline values: CDR1 SGDLS, CDR2 YYNGEE. CDR3 loop: CASSVEWVQGNTIYF. The CDR3 nucleotides read TGTGCCAGCAGCGTAGAGTGGGTTCAAGGAAACACCATATATTTT.

This clone was recorded once. At one of its ends the junction is not consistent with the germline gene, which may arise from a read error. The chain joins TRBV9 to TRBJ2-1, with 13 bases lining up with TRBD2. This CDR3 spans 15 amino acids. Germline V gene data show CDR1 as SGDLS and CDR2 as YYNGEE. CDR3 DNA sequence: TGTGCCAGCGGCGTGACTAGCGGGAGGTACAATGAGCAGTTCTTC. Translation gives CASGVTSGRYNEQFF.

This chain uses TRBV18 with TRBJ2-1; the match to TRBD2 covers 9 bases. Germline lookup yields CDR1 KGHSH and CDR2 LQKENI. Trimming cost V 3 bases and J 7 bases; bases outside gene matches: 7. The CDR3 length is 15 residues. The DNA for the CDR3 is TGTGCCAGCTCACCTTCCGCGGGGGGGCCGAATGAGCAGTTCTTC. Its protein is CASSPSAGGPNEQFF.

The chain has TRBV5-6 and TRBJ2-2, with D hard to call. Looked up from germline, CDR1 is SGHDT and CDR2 is YYEEEE. V gave up 6 bases and J gave up 6 bases, with 15 bases separating them. The CDR3 is 14 residues long. This CDR3 reads CASTPWAHAGELFF. The DNA for the CDR3 is TGTGCCAGCACCCCGTGGGCCCACGCCGGGGAGCTGTTTTTT.

The V gene is TRBV5-1, the J gene TRBJ2-5; D possibly corresponds to TRBD2 (6 bases). Germline V gene lookup returns CDR1 SGHRS and CDR2 YFSETQ. V was pared by 7 bases and J by 2 bases, with 9 bases between. This CDR3 is 12 amino acids long. The CDR3 nucleotides are TGCGCCAGCGGGGCGGGACAAGAGACCCAGTACTTC. Its protein product is CASGAGQETQYF.

The chain recombines TRBV27 with TRBJ2-3; D may be TRBD1 (5 bases). The ends were cut back, 1 base at V and 1 base at J, with 12 bases in the middle. CDR1 MNHEY and CDR2 SMNVEV come from the germline V gene (reference sequence). This CDR3 is built from 16 residues. CDR3 amino acids: CASSLYQGWGTDTQYF. The CDR3 DNA sequence: TGTGCCAGCAGTTTATATCAGGGATGGGGCACAGATACGCAGTATTTT.

The V call is TRBV4-3, the J call TRBJ2-1; TRBD2 matches 9 bases. V was clipped by 0 bases and J by 2 bases; unmatched bases: 8. CDR3 size: 18 residues. The germline V gene encodes CDR1 LGHNA and CDR2 YSLEER. The chain's CDR3 is CASSQEPLTSGAYNEQFF. As DNA, the CDR3 is TGCGCCAGCAGCCAAGAGCCTCTGACTAGCGGAGCCTACAATGAGCAGTTCTTC.

This chain connects TRBV28 to TRBJ1-2; D is possibly TRBD1 (6 bases). Germline V gene data show CDR1 as MDHEN and CDR2 as SYDVKM. This CDR3 is 14 amino acids long. Trimming removed 6 bases at V and 5 bases at J, with 16 bases between. CDR3 amino acids: CASSLGDTGYGYTF. The CDR3 DNA reads TGTGCCAGCAGCCTCGGGGACACAGGGTATGGCTACACCTTC.

This sequence joins TRBV21-1 and TRBJ2-1; TRBD2 is taken as the D call from the table, unchecked against the DNA. TRBV21-1 is annotated as a pseudogene. The CDR3 is made up of 15 amino acids. The CDR3 bases are TGTGCCAGCAACGGCACTAGCTACTCCTACAATGAGCAGTTCTTC. This codes for CASNGTSYSYNEQFF.

The chain joins TRBV7-9 to TRBJ1-4; D perhaps matches TRBD1 (6 bases). The CDR3 extends over 14 amino acids. Germline V gene sequence: CDR1 SEHNR, CDR2 FQNEAQ (reference sequence). Trimming stripped 5 bases from V and 9 bases from J, with 16 bases between. The CDR3 spells CASSPSGGAQKLFF. The CDR3 coding sequence is TGTGCCAGCAGCCCTAGCGGGGGGGCGCAAAAACTGTTTTTT.

The CDR3 nucleotides read TGTGCCAGCAGCTCATCCCAGGGTGGTTACGAGCAGTACTTC. Residues: CASSSSQGGYEQYF. The chain carries TRBV11-3 and TRBJ2-7; D perhaps matches TRBD1 (5 bases). CDR1 is SGHNT and CDR2 is YENEEA in the germline V gene. The V end lost 4 bases, the J end lost 4 bases, and 14 bases lay between the germline ends. CDR3 size: 14 residues.

This chain joins TRBV28 and TRBJ2-4; 8 nucleotides match TRBD1. The germline V gene encodes CDR1 MDHEN and CDR2 SYDVKM. V lost 6 bases and J lost 6; bases outside the gene matches: 7. This CDR3 has 14 residues. CDR3 DNA: TGTGCCAGCAGCCTCGGGACAGGCCTAAACATTCAGTACTTC. Encoded protein: CASSLGTGLNIQYF.

The chain recombines TRBV5-1 with TRBJ2-7, with 9 bases lining up with TRBD2. CDR3 size: 17 residues. Germline trimming cut 0 bases from V and 1 base from J; bases unmatched to any gene: 8. Germline V gene sequence: CDR1 SGHRS, CDR2 YFSETQ. This CDR3 is CASSLGGLADGSYEQYV. DNA for the CDR3: TGCGCCAGCAGCTTGGGGGGACTAGCCGATGGGTCCTACGAGCAGTACGTC.

This clone was counted a single time. V usage is TRBV28 and J usage is TRBJ2-3; 7 positions agree with TRBD1. With 11 bases clipped from V and 2 bases from J, the junction kept 4 bases outside the gene matches. Germline V gives CDR1 MDHEN, CDR2 SYDVKM. The CDR3 length is 12 residues. CDR3 coding DNA: TGTGCCGAGGGACAGTCCACAGATACGCAGTATTTT. Translation gives CAEGQSTDTQYF. The full variable domain, rest sourced from reference TRBV28 and TRBJ2-3, is DVKVTQSSRYLVKRTGEKVFLECVQDMDHENMFWYRQDPGLGLRLIYFSYDVKMKEKGDIPEGYSVSREKKERFSLILESASTNQTSMYLCAEGQSTDTQYFGPGTRLTVL.

In nucleotides, the CDR3 is TGTGCCTGGGCTACTGGTGGGGCCAACGTCCTGACTTTC. Amino acid sequence: CAWATGGANVLTF. The J gene is TRBJ2-6, the V gene TRBV30; D is undetermined. Germline CDR1 reads GTSNPN; CDR2 reads SVGIG (reference sequence). There are 13 residues in the CDR3. Trimming removed 5 bases from V and 3 bases from J, with 8 bases in between. Supplemented by reference TRBV30 and TRBJ2-6, the full variable domain reads SQTIHQWPATLVQPVGSPLSLECTVEGTSNPNLYWYRQAAGRGLQLLFYSVGIGQISSEVPQNLSASRPQDRQFILSSKKLLLSDSGFYLCAWATGGANVLTFGAGSRLTVL.

This chain links TRBV7-2 with TRBJ2-3; possibly TRBD1 or TRBD2 for D (5 bases each). This CDR3 comprises 15 residues. Trimming left V 5 bases short and J 6 bases short, with 18 bases between. Germline CDR1 is SGHTA and CDR2 is FQGNSA. CDR3 bases: TGTGCCAGCAGCCACGGGACCCCTGGCCGGGATACGCAGTATTTT. Its protein is CASSHGTPGRDTQYF.

The chain links TRBV6-5 to TRBJ1-6, with D possibly being TRBD1 (5 bases). The CDR3 has 14 amino acids. CDR1 is MNHEY, CDR2 SVGAGI, per germline. V lost 7 bases and J lost 10, with 17 bases in between. Written as DNA, the CDR3 is TGTGCCAGCACCACTCTGGCAGGGCTCTCACCCCTCCACTTT. It encodes CASTTLAGLSPLHF.

CDR3 sequence (DNA): TGTGCCAGTAGTAGACAGGGGAGTAACTATGGCTACACCTTC. Protein product: CASSRQGSNYGYTF. The chain uses TRBV19 and TRBJ1-2; TRBD1 matches 8 bases. This CDR3 region has 14 residues. CDR1 is LNHDA and CDR2 is SQIVND in the germline V gene (reference sequence). Trimming took 4 bases from V and 1 from J; bases not matched to a gene: 2.

The chain has TRBV30 and TRBJ1-1; D is unresolved. The V gene lost 4 bases and the J gene lost 0 bases, with 3 bases spanning the gap. The CDR3 contains 11 residues. Germline-derived CDR1 and CDR2 are GTSNPN and SVGIG (reference sequence). CDR3 amino acids: CAWNLNTEAFF. In nucleotides, the CDR3 is TGTGCCTGGAACCTGAACACTGAAGCTTTCTTT.

The chain recombines TRBV15 with TRBJ1-1, with D perhaps matching TRBD1 (6 bases). The V end lost 5 bases, the J end lost 1 base, and 14 bases lay between the germline ends. The CDR3 length is 15 residues. Per the germline V gene, CDR1 is LNHNV and CDR2 is YYDKDF (reference sequence). The CDR3 DNA reads as TGTGCCACCAGCGCCCGACAGGTCCGGAACACTGAAGCTTTCTTT. As protein: CATSARQVRNTEAFF.

In its sample, this clone was seen once. The V and J genes are TRBV7-2 and TRBJ2-7; TRBD2 matches 7 bases. Germline trimming cut 0 bases from V and 4 bases from J; bases unmatched to any gene: 3. The CDR3 contains 14 residues. Germline CDR1 SGHTA, CDR2 FQGNSA. The CDR3 DNA reads TGTGCCAGCAGCTTAGCGGGAGGGCCTTACGAGCAGTACGTC. Its protein is CASSLAGGPYEQYV.

In DNA, the CDR3 is TGTGCCAGCAGTTACGAGGGGGGCGGGTTGGAAAAACTGTTTTTT. It codes for CASSYEGGGLEKLFF. The chain has TRBV6-5 and TRBJ1-4; perhaps TRBD1 as D (6 bases). The CDR3 has 15 residues. Trimming left V 2 bases short and J 8 bases short, with 15 bases between. Per germline, CDR1 MNHEY and CDR2 SVGAGI.

The chain joins TRBV29-1 to TRBJ1-4, with D hard to call. The CDR3 is 13 amino acids. Trimming removed 7 bases from V and 2 bases from J, with 11 bases in between. In germline, CDR1 is SQVTM, CDR2 ANQGSEA. The CDR3 bases are TGCAGCGCCCGCGGGTCTACTAATGAAAAACTGTTTTTT. Amino acid sequence: CSARGSTNEKLFF.

The chain employs TRBV29-1 and TRBJ1-1; D might be TRBD1 (5 bases). The CDR3 sequence is 11 residues long. CDR1 and CDR2 from the germline V gene are SQVTM and ANQGSEA. Trimming took off 3 bases at V and 8 bases at J, with 10 bases between the two ends. CDR3 in amino acids: CSVDKGKEAFF. CDR3 DNA: TGCAGCGTTGATAAGGGGAAAGAAGCTTTCTTT.

As regards this clone: The junction departs from germline at one end; a sequencing error may be responsible. V and J are TRBV28 and TRBJ1-2; TRBD1 aligns across 8 bases. From germline, CDR1 is MDHEN and CDR2 SYDVKM. The CDR3 has 17 residues. DNA of the CDR3: TGTGCCAGCAGGGATAGGAAAGGGCAGGGGGCGGACTATGGCCACACCTTC. Protein: CASRDRKGQGADYGHTF.

This clone was picked up one time. The J gene is TRBJ2-5, the V gene TRBV5-1; 8 bases line up with TRBD1. The J segment lost 5 bases and the V segment lost 2 bases, leaving 20 bases of the junction unmatched. The CDR3 consists of 19 residues. The germline gives CDR1 SGHRS, CDR2 YFSETQ. The CDR3 DNA reads TGCGCCAGCAGCTTTGTATTAGCGATCCGGGACAGGATGGGCGAGACCCAGTACTTC. Protein product: CASSFVLAIRDRMGETQYF.

The V gene is TRBV28, the J gene TRBJ2-7; 9 positions match TRBD1. This CDR3 has 12 amino acids. From germline, CDR1 is MDHEN and CDR2 SYDVKM. The junction had 5 bases not matched to a gene; V was cut back by 5 bases and J by 9 bases. The CDR3 DNA reads as TGTGCCAGCAGTGGGGACAGGGAGGGGCAGTACGTC. This gives the protein CASSGDREGQYV.

The table lists this clone with a few counts. The rearrangement uses TRBV5-1 and TRBJ1-4; 7 bases fit TRBD1. CDR1 SGHRS and CDR2 YFSETQ come from the germline V gene. CDR3 size: 16 residues. The V gene end was trimmed by 0 bases and the J gene end by 2 bases; junction bases not matched to a gene: 4. For the CDR3, the DNA is TGCGCCAGCAGCTTGGCCCCACAGGGGACTAATGAAAAACTGTTTTTT. Protein: CASSLAPQGTNEKLFF.